The next 24 T cell receptor beta chains were all read from a single sample in a study of PD-1 blockade in classical Hodgkin lymphoma. Generated by immunoSEQ multiplex PCR, the TCRdb table keeps only in-frame clones and is missing some. The repertoire has about 50,000 clones, around 90% of them found once; the top ten carry 11% to 15%. Time point defined: cycle 4 day 1 (C4D1), after 6 weeks of nivolumab. There was relapse after autologous stem cell transplantation in every patient, and there was variation in brentuximab vedotin exposure. This sample comprised peripheral blood mononuclear cells (PBMCs), obtained before the fourth cycle of nivolumab. The receptors shown here come from a human donor with classical Hodgkin lymphoma.

The chain carries TRBV5-1 and TRBJ2-5; TRBD2 matches at 9 bases. Germline CDR1 reads SGHRS; CDR2 reads YFSETQ. The junction had 7 bases not matched to a gene; V was cut back by 2 bases and J by 2 bases. This CDR3 comprises 16 residues. CDR3 bases: TGCGCCAGCAGCTTACCGGGACTAGCCATGCAAGAGACCCAGTACTTC. Its protein product is CASSLPGLAMQETQYF.

The sample holds one count of this clone. The rearrangement uses TRBV19 and TRBJ2-3; D possibly corresponds to TRBD2 (5 bases). Deletions cut 1 base from V and 14 bases from J, with 10 bases between. This CDR3 is built from 11 residues. The germline CDR1 and CDR2 sequences are LNHDA and SQIVND (reference sequence). Here the CDR3 DNA reads TGTGCCAGTAGTATAGGGACTGTTCGGTATTTT. This gives the protein CASSIGTVRYF.

The genes are TRBV6-6 and TRBJ2-3; TRBD1 is a possible D gene (6 bases). The CDR3 is 16 amino acids. Germline lookup yields CDR1 MNHNY and CDR2 SVGAGI (reference sequence). V gave up 2 bases and J gave up 6 bases, with 18 bases separating them. The CDR3 spells CASSYGIRGFADTQYF. The CDR3 DNA reads as TGTGCCAGCAGTTACGGGATCAGGGGTTTCGCGGATACGCAGTATTTT.

The rearrangement joins TRBV7-6 to TRBJ2-7; TRBD2 aligns across 7 bases. This CDR3 has 16 residues. Trimming cost V 1 base and J 2 bases; bases outside gene matches: 8. CDR1 and CDR2 from the germline V gene are SGHVS and FNYEAQ. CDR3 bases: TGTGCCAGCAGCTTAGGGGCAGGGACTAACGCCTACGAGCAGTACTTC. Protein: CASSLGAGTNAYEQYF.

The CDR3 sequence is CASSLPSGTRKEQFF. The CDR3 DNA follows: TGTGCCAGCAGCTTACCTAGCGGGACTAGAAAAGAGCAGTTCTTC. The rearrangement joins TRBV5-4 to TRBJ2-1; TRBD2 matches at 9 bases. The CDR3 runs 15 residues. V lost 2 bases, J lost 10 bases, and 10 bases stayed unmatched. Germline V gives CDR1 SGHNT, CDR2 YYREEE (reference sequence).

The gene calls are TRBV28 and TRBJ1-5; D gene ambiguous. CDR3 length: 13 residues. Trimming stripped 7 bases from V and 0 bases from J, with 7 bases between. CDR1 is MDHEN and CDR2 is SYDVKM in the germline V gene. The CDR3 region is CASNRPSNQPQHF. CDR3 nucleotides: TGTGCCAGCAATCGGCCTAGCAATCAGCCCCAGCATTTT.

The chain employs TRBV5-4 and TRBJ2-7; weak D call: TRBD1 (5 bases). V lost 2 bases, J lost 3 bases, and 9 bases lay in between. This CDR3 region has 13 residues. CDR1 is SGHNT, CDR2 YYREEE, per germline (reference sequence). The CDR3 coding sequence is TGTGCCAGCAGCTTCTCGACAGACTACGAGCAGTACTTC. It codes for CASSFSTDYEQYF.

The chain carries TRBV6-5 and TRBJ1-4; the match to TRBD1 covers 10 bases. Trimming cost V 2 bases and J 8 bases; bases outside gene matches: 5. The CDR3 consists of 15 residues. CDR1 and CDR2 from the germline V gene are MNHEY and SVGAGI. As DNA, the CDR3 is TGTGCCAGCAGTTACGGGGGGACAGGGGCCGAAAAACTGTTTTTT. As protein: CASSYGGTGAEKLFF.

The chain uses TRBV6-1 and TRBJ2-2, with unresolved D. The ends were cut back, 5 bases at V and 7 bases at J, with 11 bases in the middle. Germline V gene lookup returns CDR1 MNHNS and CDR2 SASEGT. CDR3 size: 13 residues. CDR3 coding DNA: TGTGCCAGCAGTTCAACGGTTAGCGGGGAGCTGTTTTTT. It yields the protein CASSSTVSGELFF.

This chain links TRBV11-2 with TRBJ2-7; 8 nucleotides agree with TRBD2. Germline CDR1 and CDR2: SGHAT and FQNNGV. This CDR3 has 15 residues. The J segment lost 7 bases and the V segment lost 2 bases, leaving 10 bases of the junction unmatched. Here the CDR3 reads CASSLLLAGVGEQYF. The CDR3 region has the DNA TGTGCCAGCAGCTTACTCCTAGCGGGTGTGGGAGAGCAGTACTTC.

The chain carries TRBV21-1 and TRBJ2-1; the D call in the table, TRBD1, was not verified against the DNA. TRBV21-1 is reported as a pseudogene. The CDR3 runs to 16 residues. CDR3 nucleotide sequence: TGTGCCAGCAGCAAAGAGACCCCTGGGGCTTACAATGAGCAGTTCTTC. Protein: CASSKETPGAYNEQFF.

Only a few counts were recorded for this clone. The chain has TRBV7-9 and TRBJ2-7; tentatively, D is TRBD1 (6 bases). Trimming took 5 bases from V and 3 from J, leaving 17 bases between them. The germline V gene has CDR1 SEHNR and CDR2 FQNEAQ (reference sequence). The CDR3 covers 15 residues. The CDR3 DNA reads as TGTGCCAGCAGCCACCATGGGGGCCCAGACTACGAGCAGTACTTC. Amino acid sequence: CASSHHGGPDYEQYF.

V is TRBV5-1 and J is TRBJ2-1; TRBD1 might be the D (5 bases). V was clipped by 4 bases and J by 7 bases, with 6 bases between them. CDR3 length: 11 amino acids. The germline V gene encodes CDR1 SGHRS and CDR2 YFSETQ. The CDR3 loop reads CASSAGNEQFF. The CDR3 bases are TGCGCCAGCAGCGCAGGGAATGAGCAGTTCTTC.

The rearrangement links TRBV23-1 to TRBJ1-5, with TRBD1 identical over 9 bases. TRBV23-1 is designated an ORF whose function remains uncertain. There are 16 residues in the CDR3. CDR3 sequence: CAKSPGQGSSNQPQHF. The CDR3 DNA follows: TGCGCAAAGAGTCCGGGACAGGGTAGTAGCAATCAGCCCCAGCATTTT.

V usage is TRBV29-1 and J usage is TRBJ2-3; 7 bases fit TRBD1. This CDR3 has 13 amino acids. The V gene's germline CDR1 is SQVTM and CDR2 ANQGSEA. The trim removed 4 bases at V and 3 bases at J, leaving 4 bases unmatched. CDR3 residues: CSVGTGVTDTQYF. The CDR3 DNA follows: TGCAGCGTTGGAACAGGGGTTACAGATACGCAGTATTTT.

The rearrangement joins TRBV6-5 to TRBJ1-1; D is possibly TRBD1 (6 bases). Trimming shortened V by 3 bases and J by 3 bases, and 11 bases separated the two germline ends. CDR1 and CDR2 from the germline V gene are MNHEY and SVGAGI. The CDR3 is 14 amino acids. As DNA, the CDR3 is TGTGCCAGCAGTTATGGGGGGCAGGACACTGAAGCTTTCTTT. This gives the protein CASSYGGQDTEAFF.

The rearrangement uses TRBV7-9 and TRBJ1-2; 10 bases map to TRBD1. Per the germline V gene, CDR1 is SEHNR and CDR2 is FQNEAQ (reference sequence). The ends lost 3 bases at V and 7 bases at J; junction bases unmatched: 5. The CDR3 is 14 residues long. The CDR3 bases are TGTGCCAGCAGCTTCGACAGGGGGCCCGCTGGCTACACCTTC. It is translated as CASSFDRGPAGYTF. The full variable domain, completed using reference TRBV7-9 and TRBJ1-2, is DTGVSQNPRHKITKRGQNVTFRCDPISEHNRLYWYRQTLGQGPEFLTYFQNEAQLEKSRLLSDRFSAERPKGSFSTLEIQRTEQGDSAMYLCASSFDRGPAGYTFGSGTRLTVV.

The chain employs TRBV11-2 and TRBJ1-5; D may be TRBD1 (5 bases). V was shortened by 1 base and J by 6 bases, with 7 bases between the two germline ends. In germline, CDR1 is SGHAT, CDR2 FQNNGV. This CDR3 has 13 amino acids. In nucleotides, the CDR3 is TGTGCCAGCAGCTTAGTACAGGCTCAGCCCCAGCATTTT. Protein product: CASSLVQAQPQHF.

The gene calls are TRBV19 and TRBJ2-3; 7 bases fit TRBD2. This CDR3 has 15 residues. Trimming cost V 5 bases and J 1 base; bases outside gene matches: 6. The V gene's germline CDR1 is LNHDA and CDR2 SQIVND (reference sequence). CDR3 sequence reads: CASSLWGGGTDTQYF. The CDR3 DNA is TGTGCCAGTAGTCTCTGGGGGGGAGGCACAGATACGCAGTATTTT. The full variable domain, rest sourced from reference TRBV19 and TRBJ2-3, is DGGITQSPKYLFRKEGQNVTLSCEQNLNHDAMYWYRQDPGQGLRLIYYSQIVNDFQKGDIAEGYSVSREKKESFPLTVTSAQKNPTAFYLCASSLWGGGTDTQYFGPGTRLTVL.

In regard to this clone: The junction and the germline gene differ at one end; a read error may be behind it. This chain uses TRBV2 with TRBJ1-1; the D gene is possibly TRBD1 (5 bases). The length of the CDR3 is 13 residues. Germline CDR1 reads SNHLY; CDR2 reads FYNNEI. For the CDR3, the DNA is TGTGCCAGCAATGAAGGGCTGGGGGTTGAAGCTTTCTTT. Its translation: CASNEGLGVEAFF.

This clone was recorded once. In nucleotides, the CDR3 is TGTGCCAGCAGCTTGGACGGGAACTATGGCTACACCTTC. This sequence encodes CASSLDGNYGYTF. The gene calls are TRBV5-6 and TRBJ1-2; unclear D gene. Trimming cost V 0 bases and J 2 bases, with 5 bases left between them. The germline V gene encodes CDR1 SGHDT and CDR2 YYEEEE. The CDR3 spans 13 residues. Filled out from reference TRBV5-6 and TRBJ1-2, the complete variable domain reads DAGVTQSPTHLIKTRGQQVTLRCSPKSGHDTVSWYQQALGQGPQFIFQYYEEEERQRGNFPDRFSGHQFPNYSSELNVNALLLGDSALYLCASSLDGNYGYTFGSGTRLTVV.

This clone was counted between two and nine times. This sequence joins TRBV28 and TRBJ1-5, with D tentatively TRBD1 (6 bases). The V gene's germline CDR1 is MDHEN and CDR2 SYDVKM. Between the trimmed V and J ends, which lost 6 bases and 7 bases, there was a span of 16 bases. The CDR3 is 14 residues long. CDR3 region: CASRPGDLGQPQHF. The CDR3 nucleotides are TGTGCCAGCAGACCAGGGGATTTGGGGCAGCCCCAGCATTTT.

The rearrangement joins TRBV11-3 to TRBJ1-4; tentative D call: TRBD1 (6 bases). V was pared by 5 bases and J by 4 bases, with 11 bases between. This CDR3 is 14 amino acids long. Germline loops: CDR1 SGHNT, CDR2 YENEEA. The DNA for the CDR3 is TGTGCCAGCAGCCCGGGACAACGTAATGAAAAACTGTTTTTT. It codes for CASSPGQRNEKLFF.

The chain recombines TRBV28 with TRBJ1-3; D perhaps matches TRBD1 (6 bases). Trimming took 3 bases from V and 0 from J, leaving 15 bases between them. CDR1 and CDR2 from the germline V gene are MDHEN and SYDVKM. The CDR3 loop spans 17 amino acids. Written as DNA, the CDR3 is TGTGCCAGCAGTTTCCTGGACAGCCTTAGCTCTGGAAACACCATATATTTT. Residues: CASSFLDSLSSGNTIYF. Together with reference TRBV28 and TRBJ1-3, the CDR3 gives the full variable domain: DVKVTQSSRYLVKRTGEKVFLECVQDMDHENMFWYRQDPGLGLRLIYFSYDVKMKEKGDIPEGYSVSREKKERFSLILESASTNQTSMYLCASSFLDSLSSGNTIYFGEGSWLTVV.